The rows below give T cell receptor beta chains drawn from one sample of a study of naive and memory T cell subsets. TCRdb re-derived calls from the UMI-ligation and nested PCR reads in MiXCR, one entry per CDR3 protein. Altogether more than 120,000 distinct CDR3 sequences are present, approximately 20% being singletons, with the ten largest covering about 0.57%. Sequencing used naive CD8+ T cells from blood. The receptor set was obtained from a human donor in good health. CDR3s include the opening cysteine and the closing phenylalanine or tryptophan. The D gene is left open where the match is weak. A clone size is listed for some rows: how often the clone was seen (once, few, many), or a class if it is expanded.

j_call: TRBJ2-5
d_call: TRBD2
v_call: TRBV28
clone_size: few
cdr3_aa: CASSFWASGRAEETQYF
cdr3_nt: TGTGCCAGCAGTTTCTGGGCTAGCGGGAGGGCCGAAGAGACCCAGTACTTC

j_call: TRBJ2-4
d_call: -
v_call: TRBV28
clone_size: few
cdr3_aa: CASSASDLAKNIQYF
cdr3_nt: TGTGCCAGCAGTGCCTCGGACTTAGCCAAAAACATTCAGTACTTC

j_call: TRBJ2-7
d_call: TRBD1
v_call: TRBV5-6
clone_size: few
cdr3_aa: CASSHGPRDREYEQYF
cdr3_nt: TGTGCCAGCAGCCATGGACCCCGGGACAGGGAGTACGAGCAGTACTTC

j_call: TRBJ1-2
d_call: -
v_call: TRBV3-1
clone_size: -
cdr3_aa: CASSQGGAVYGYTF
cdr3_nt: TGTGCCAGCAGCCAGGGAGGGGCCGTCTATGGCTACACCTTC

j_call: TRBJ2-1
d_call: -
v_call: TRBV4-3
clone_size: few
cdr3_aa: CASSQEMTVEQFF
cdr3_nt: TGCGCCAGCAGCCAAGAGATGACAGTTGAGCAGTTCTTC

j_call: TRBJ2-7
d_call: TRBD2
v_call: TRBV6-6
clone_size: many
cdr3_aa: CASSYLWTSGREKPYEQYF
cdr3_nt: TGTGCCAGCAGTTACCTCTGGACTAGCGGGAGAGAGAAACCCTACGAGCAGTACTTC

j_call: TRBJ1-2
d_call: -
v_call: TRBV28
clone_size: -
cdr3_aa: CASRTFKNNYGYTF
cdr3_nt: TGTGCCAGCAGAACCTTCAAGAATAACTATGGCTACACCTTC

j_call: TRBJ2-1
d_call: TRBD1
v_call: TRBV5-1
clone_size: -
cdr3_aa: CASSLEGTGSTDEQFF
cdr3_nt: TGCGCCAGCAGCTTGGAAGGGACAGGGTCCACCGATGAGCAGTTCTTC

j_call: TRBJ1-2
d_call: -
v_call: TRBV5-6
clone_size: -
cdr3_aa: CASSPTTGNYGYTF
cdr3_nt: TGTGCCAGCAGCCCGACCACGGGGAACTATGGCTACACCTTC

j_call: TRBJ2-1
d_call: TRBD2
v_call: TRBV29-1
clone_size: -
cdr3_aa: CSADKREWVNEQFF
cdr3_nt: TGCAGCGCCGACAAGCGGGAGTGGGTCAATGAGCAGTTCTTC

j_call: TRBJ2-7
d_call: TRBD2
v_call: TRBV5-1
clone_size: -
cdr3_aa: CASSGGTSGRMYEQYF
cdr3_nt: TGCGCCAGCAGCGGAGGGACTAGCGGGAGGATGTACGAGCAGTACTTC

j_call: TRBJ1-2
d_call: -
v_call: TRBV30
clone_size: -
cdr3_aa: CAWAGTDYGYTF
cdr3_nt: TGTGCCTGGGCCGGGACGGACTATGGCTACACCTTC

j_call: TRBJ1-1
d_call: -
v_call: TRBV4-2
clone_size: few
cdr3_aa: CASRNPGTTGEAFF
cdr3_nt: TGTGCCAGCAGAAACCCCGGGACCACCGGGGAAGCTTTCTTT